The rows below give T cell receptor beta chains drawn from one sample of a study of blood T cell repertoires in COVID-19. Libraries were prepared by immunoSEQ multiplex PCR; TCRdb keeps only in-frame clonotypes and omits some of them. This table has 200,000 or so clones, approximately 83% appearing once. Sequencing was done on a sample of PBMCs or T cells enriched from blood (not recorded which). These receptors came from a woman in her thirties or forties with acute COVID-19. Each CDR3 is given with its conserved first and last residue. The D gene is left open where the match is weak. A row's size may be missing; if present it is once, few, many or a size class.

D,V,size,J,DNA,CDR3
-,TRBV9,once,TRBJ2-1,TGTGCCAGCAGCGTAGAGGGCAGGGGCTACAATGAGCAGTTCTTC,CASSVEGRGYNEQFF
TRBD2,TRBV5-4,once,TRBJ2-7,TGTGCCAGCAGCTTGGGACGGACTAGCGGGGCCTACGAGCAGTACTTC,CASSLGRTSGAYEQYF
-,TRBV12-3/TRBV12-4,-,TRBJ1-1,TGTGCCAGCAGTTTAGCGCTGGGGGCCCGGGCTTTCTTT,CASSLALGARAFF
TRBD1,TRBV28,-,TRBJ1-5,TGTGCCAGCAGTTACAGGGGACCGGGTCAGCCCCAGCATTTT,CASSYRGPGQPQHF
TRBD1,TRBV18,-,TRBJ2-7,TGTGCCAGCTCACCGCGACAGGGGACCTACGAGCAGTACTTC,CASSPRQGTYEQYF
TRBD1,TRBV6-5,-,TRBJ1-2,TGTGCCAGCTATCCCCGGGACAGGGGAAGTGGCTACACCTTC,CASYPRDRGSGYTF
-,TRBV19,-,TRBJ1-1,TGTGCCAGTAGTAGGGATCTTGCGGGTATTGACACTGAAGCTTTCTTT,CASSRDLAGIDTEAFF
TRBD1,TRBV6-4,few,TRBJ1-5,TGTGCCAGCAGTGAGGGGACAGGGGGCAATCAGCCCCAGCATTTT,CASSEGTGGNQPQHF
-,TRBV18,-,TRBJ1-5,TGTGCCAGCTCACCTTGGACGGGGGGGTATCAGCCCCAGCATTTT,CASSPWTGGYQPQHF
TRBD2,TRBV19,-,TRBJ2-1,TGTGCCAGTAGTTCGGGGGGTTCATACAATGAGCAGTTCTTC,CASSSGGSYNEQFF
-,TRBV7-7,-,TRBJ2-1,TGTGCCAGCAGCATAAACGTAAAGGGGGCCTACAATGAGCAGTTCTTC,CASSINVKGAYNEQFF
-,TRBV19,-,TRBJ1-5,TGTGCCAGTAGAGGCAGGAACAATCAGCCCCAGCATTTT,CASRGRNNQPQHF
-,TRBV2,-,TRBJ2-2,TGTGCCAGCAGTCGGACAGCGTCGAACACCGGGGAGCTGTTTTTT,CASSRTASNTGELFF
-,TRBV7-9,-,TRBJ2-6,TGTGCCAGCAGCAGCTCAGGTCCTGGGGCCAACGTCCTGACTTTC,CASSSSGPGANVLTF
-,TRBV12-3/TRBV12-4,-,TRBJ1-2,TGTGCCAGCAGTTCGGGATGGTATGGCTACACCTTC,CASSSGWYGYTF
TRBD1,TRBV4-3,-,TRBJ2-7,TGCGCCAGCAGCCGTGACAGGGAGCCCGTCTACGAGCAGTACTTC,CASSRDREPVYEQYF
TRBD2,TRBV7-8,-,TRBJ2-2,TGTGCCAGCAGCTCATTTGTGCTTAGCGGGAGAGGCACCGGGGAGCTGTTTTTT,CASSSFVLSGRGTGELFF
TRBD1,TRBV6-5,-,TRBJ1-4,TGTGCCAGCAGTTACTCGACAGGGAATGATGAAAAACTGTTTTTT,CASSYSTGNDEKLFF
-,TRBV28,-,TRBJ2-3,TGTGCCAGCAGTTTCGTCGGTAGTCAAGATACGCAGTATTTT,CASSFVGSQDTQYF
TRBD1,TRBV6-2/TRBV6-3,-,TRBJ1-5,TGTGCCAGCAGTTACCTACAGGGGAGCAATCAGCCCCAGCATTTT,CASSYLQGSNQPQHF
-,TRBV3-1/TRBV3-2,few,TRBJ2-7,TGTGCCAGCAGCCGTTCCGGGACTGGCTCCTACGAGCAGTACTTC,CASSRSGTGSYEQYF
-,TRBV10-3,-,TRBJ1-5,TGTGCCATCAGTGACGAGGCAGGGAATAGCAATCAGCCCCAGCATTTT,CAISDEAGNSNQPQHF
TRBD1,TRBV2,-,TRBJ1-4,TGTGCCAGCAGCTTACCGGGACAGGGACTAACTAATGAAAAACTGTTTTTT,CASSLPGQGLTNEKLFF
TRBD1,TRBV5-5,few,TRBJ1-1,TGTGCCAGCAGTTTTGCGACAGGGGGCACTGAAGCTTTCTTT,CASSFATGGTEAFF